These 18 T cell receptor beta chains originate from one sample sequenced in a study of CD8 T cells in ankylosing spondylitis. No antigens are known for them. Study-level results: A TCR beta motif of several highly homologous variants appeared characteristic of ankylosing spondylitis blood.

TCRdb itself ran the 5' RACE reads through MiXCR, one entry per CDR3 protein. Altogether around 770,000 distinct CDR3 sequences are present, over 15% being singletons, with the ten largest covering over 15%. Sequenced input: blood, either unsorted or a sorted T cell fraction (not recorded which). The origin of the receptors is a male donor with ankylosing spondylitis.

This clonotype was observed a few times. V and J are TRBV18 and TRBJ2-5, with D hard to call. The CDR3 has 14 residues. CDR1 KGHSH and CDR2 LQKENI come from the germline V gene. Trimming removed 4 bases from V and 4 bases from J, with 13 bases in between. The CDR3 sequence: CASSRMDLPETQYF. CDR3 DNA sequence: TGTGCCAGCTCACGTATGGACCTTCCAGAGACCCAGTACTTC.

J is TRBJ2-7 and V is TRBV12-5; no firm D call. This CDR3 is 13 amino acids long. V was clipped by 2 bases and J by 5 bases, with 10 bases between them. Germline V gene lookup returns CDR1 LGHNT and CDR2 FRNRAP. CDR3 residues: CASGLPPRDEQYF. In DNA form, the CDR3 reads TGTGCTAGTGGTTTGCCCCCCAGAGACGAGCAGTACTTC.

The J gene is TRBJ2-2, the V gene TRBV2; the match to TRBD1 covers 8 bases. CDR3 size: 15 residues. The V gene's germline CDR1 is SNHLY and CDR2 FYNNEI. V shed 6 bases and J 1 base; nucleotides not matched to a gene: 4. The CDR3 is CASSRGQVNTGELFF. In DNA, the CDR3 is TGTGCCAGCAGCAGGGGACAGGTGAACACCGGGGAGCTGTTTTTT.

The chain combines TRBV12-3 or TRBV12-4 with TRBJ1-3; 7 nucleotides align to TRBD1. V trimming: 4 bases; J trimming: 2 bases; junction bases outside the gene matches: 2. The CDR3 contains 14 residues. CDR3 sequence (DNA): TGTGCCAGCAGTTCGACAGGGCCTGGAAACACCATATATTTT. It codes for CASSSTGPGNTIYF.

This clonotype turned up a few times. V is TRBV7-9 and J is TRBJ2-1, with 11 nucleotides matching TRBD2. The germline V gene has CDR1 SEHNR and CDR2 FQNEAQ (reference sequence). The CDR3 runs 16 residues. The V gene end was trimmed by 4 bases and the J gene end by 9 bases; junction bases not matched to a gene: 11. The CDR3 DNA is TGTGCCAGCAGCTCCTTAGCGGGAGGGTCTCATATTGAGCAGTTCTTC. Protein sequence: CASSSLAGGSHIEQFF.

This clonotype was seen a few times. The chain recombines TRBV7-2 with TRBJ2-3, with D possibly TRBD2 on 6 matching bases. From germline, CDR1 is SGHTA and CDR2 FQGNSA. The CDR3 covers 17 residues. Trimming shortened V by 2 bases and J by 7 bases, and 22 bases separated the two germline ends. CDR3 in amino acids: CASSLLVLAGRRNTQYF. Here the CDR3 DNA reads TGTGCCAGCAGCTTATTAGTCTTGGCGGGACGTCGGAATACGCAGTATTTT.

The CDR3: CASSDSRVQSSEQFF. The CDR3 nucleotides are TGTGCCAGCAGTGACTCGAGAGTCCAAAGCAGTGAGCAGTTCTTC. V usage is TRBV6-4 and J usage is TRBJ2-1; unclear D gene. Germline CDR1 MRHNA, CDR2 SNTAGT. Trimming cost V 0 bases and J 9 bases, with 15 bases left between them. The CDR3 spans 15 residues.

In DNA form, the CDR3 reads TGCGCCAGCAGCACCCGGACAGACGACTATGGCTACACCTTC. Translating it yields CASSTRTDDYGYTF. The chain has TRBV4-1 and TRBJ1-2; D is perhaps TRBD1 (6 bases). This CDR3 contains 14 residues. V was shortened by 5 bases and J by 3 bases, with 13 bases between the two germline ends. In germline, CDR1 is MGHRA, CDR2 YSYEKL.

The chain links TRBV20-1 to TRBJ2-1; tentatively, D is TRBD2 (7 bases). V lost 0 bases to trimming and J lost 8 bases, with 17 bases between them. From germline, CDR1 is DFQATT and CDR2 SNEGSKA (reference sequence). The CDR3 is 15 residues long. CDR3 nucleotides: TGCAGTGCTAGAGATCGGGGAGGGGGAGGCGATGAGCAGTTCTTC. Amino acid sequence: CSARDRGGGGDEQFF.

A few counts support this clonotype. The V and J genes are TRBV7-2 and TRBJ1-4; D is perhaps TRBD1 (6 bases). With 2 bases removed from V and 6 bases from J, the gap between germline ends came to 10 bases. CDR3 length: 14 residues. CDR1 and CDR2 from the germline V gene are SGHTA and FQGNSA. The CDR3 region has the DNA TGTGCCAGCAGCTTACTCGGACAGTATGAAAAACTGTTTTTT. It encodes CASSLLGQYEKLFF. The full variable domain, completed using reference TRBV7-2 and TRBJ1-4, is GAGVSQSPSNKVTEKGKDVELRCDPISGHTALYWYRQSLGQGLEFLIYFQGNSAPDKSGLPSDRFSAERTGGSVSTLTIQRTQQEDSAVYLCASSLLGQYEKLFFGSGTQLSVL.

This clonotype was detected a few times. Sequence at one end of the junction differs from germline and may be a read error. The chain links TRBV3-1 to TRBJ1-6; unclear D gene. CDR3 length: 16 residues. The V gene's germline CDR1 is LGHDT and CDR2 YNNKEL (reference sequence). CDR3 coding DNA: TGTGCCAGCAGCAAGGGAGGTGTGGACTATAGTTCACCCCTCCACTTT. Encoded protein: CASSKGGVDYSSPLHF.

This clonotype was counted many times. The rearrangement joins TRBV12-3 or TRBV12-4 to TRBJ1-1; no reliable D call. The V and J ends lost 7 bases and 1 base respectively, with 4 bases between them. This CDR3 spans 11 amino acids. CDR3 in DNA: TGTGCCAGCACCACGAACACTGAAGCTTTCTTT. Protein sequence: CASTTNTEAFF.

The chain recombines TRBV5-1 with TRBJ2-7; tentative D call: TRBD1 (5 bases). Trimming took off 1 base at V and 3 bases at J, with 17 bases between the two ends. The length of the CDR3 is 16 residues. Germline V gene lookup returns CDR1 SGHRS and CDR2 YFSETQ. CDR3 protein: CASSLSPLQDLYEQYF. In nucleotides, the CDR3 is TGCGCCAGCAGCTTGTCCCCATTACAGGACCTCTACGAGCAGTACTTC.

This clonotype was seen more than once but under ten times. This sequence joins TRBV12-3 or TRBV12-4 and TRBJ2-3; 9 nucleotides agree with TRBD2. Trimming took 6 bases from V and 4 from J; bases not matched to a gene: 8. The CDR3 contains 15 residues. The DNA for the CDR3 is TGTGCCAGCAGGATTAGCGGGGGAACATCAGATACGCAGTATTTT. It translates to CASRISGGTSDTQYF.

The chain is built from TRBV9 and TRBJ1-1; D is perhaps TRBD1 (6 bases). Germline V lookup: CDR1 SGDLS, CDR2 YYNGEE. The length of the CDR3 is 15 residues. Between the trimmed V and J ends, which lost 4 bases and 1 base, there was a span of 14 bases. This CDR3 is CASSPHRVGNTEAFF. The CDR3 DNA sequence: TGTGCCAGCAGCCCCCACAGGGTTGGGAACACTGAAGCTTTCTTT. Based on the CDR3 plus reference TRBV9 and TRBJ1-1, the full variable domain is DSGVTQTPKHLITATGQRVTLRCSPRSGDLSVYWYQQSLDQGLQFLIQYYNGEERAKGNILERFSAQQFPDLHSELNLSSLELGDSALYFCASSPHRVGNTEAFFGQGTRLTVV.

CDR3 loop: CATSVTREYF. DNA of the CDR3: TGTGCCACCAGTGTCACTCGGGAGTACTTC. This sequence joins TRBV24-1 and TRBJ2-7; D call uncertain. Germline lookup yields CDR1 KGHDR and CDR2 SFDVKD. The CDR3 contains 10 residues. V dropped 5 bases and J dropped 11 bases, with 9 bases sitting between them.

J is TRBJ1-1 and V is TRBV7-9; D is possibly TRBD1 (6 bases). V was pared by 5 bases and J by 1 base, with 14 bases between. Germline values: CDR1 SEHNR, CDR2 FQNEAQ (reference sequence). There are 15 residues in the CDR3. CDR3 DNA sequence: TGTGCCAGCAGCCTGTCCGGGGGCCCGAACACTGAAGCTTTCTTT. It is translated as CASSLSGGPNTEAFF.

The chain employs TRBV20-1 and TRBJ2-7, with D tentatively TRBD2 (6 bases). Looked up from germline, CDR1 is DFQATT and CDR2 is SNEGSKA (reference sequence). V was pared by 4 bases and J by 5 bases, with 24 bases between. The CDR3 contains 16 residues. The CDR3, as DNA: TGCAGTGCTACCCTGGGCCCGGACGGGAGATATGACGAGCAGTACTTC. It codes for CSATLGPDGRYDEQYF.